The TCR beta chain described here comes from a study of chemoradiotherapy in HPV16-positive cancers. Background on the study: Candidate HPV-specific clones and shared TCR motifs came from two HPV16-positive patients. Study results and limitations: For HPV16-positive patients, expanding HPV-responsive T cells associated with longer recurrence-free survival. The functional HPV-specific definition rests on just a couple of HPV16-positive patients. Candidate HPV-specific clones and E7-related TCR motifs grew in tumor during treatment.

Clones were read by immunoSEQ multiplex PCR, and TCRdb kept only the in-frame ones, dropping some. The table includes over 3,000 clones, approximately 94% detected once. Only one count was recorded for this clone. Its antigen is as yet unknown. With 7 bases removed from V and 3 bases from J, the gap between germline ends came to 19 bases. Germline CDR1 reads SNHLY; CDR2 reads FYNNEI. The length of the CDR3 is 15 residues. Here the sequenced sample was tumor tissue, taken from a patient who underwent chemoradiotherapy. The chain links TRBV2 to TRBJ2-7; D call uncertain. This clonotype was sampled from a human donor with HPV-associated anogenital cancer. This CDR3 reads CASTTLQPPGYEQYF. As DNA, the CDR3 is TGTGCCAGCACCACATTACAGCCGCCGGGCTACGAGCAGTACTTC.